This section outlines one T cell receptor (beta chain) sequence together with its context. Its antigen is undetermined. At the DNA level, this CDR3 is encoded by other sequences in the same sample as well. V was pared by 1 base and J by 3 bases, with 4 bases between. Germline-derived CDR1 and CDR2 are SQVTM and ANQGSEA. This CDR3 spans 11 amino acids. This specimen belongs to a study of cytomegalovirus exposure and HLA in healthy donors. General study findings and limits: There were reportedly fewer N-insertions in an Asian-associated ancestry cluster than the approximately 600-donor mean, in a later analysis. Productive rates of about 90% or about 30% were seen for most TCR beta V segments in an earlier analysis.

PCR amplification relied on 60 Vbeta primers (plus 13 Jbeta primers). Libraries were prepared by immunoSEQ multiplex PCR; TCRdb keeps only in-frame clonotypes and omits some of them. Its listing shows roughly 120,000 clones. The sequence was collected from a man between 18 and 35 years old in good health and CMV-seronegative. V gene TRBV29-1 combines with J gene TRBJ2-7; D is ambiguous. Material for sequencing was PBMCs. This chain's CDR3 is CSVEAGYEQYF. The DNA of the CDR3 is TGCAGCGTTGAAGCCGGCTACGAGCAGTACTTC.